This T cell receptor (beta chain) was recorded in a study of T cell changes during pregnancy in multiple sclerosis. Measured with immunoSEQ multiplex PCR; TCRdb has only the in-frame clones, and not every one. This sample has tens of thousands of clones, with roughly nine tenths found just once. CDR1 is SEHNR, CDR2 FQNEAQ, per germline (reference sequence). V lost 1 base to trimming and J lost 6 bases, with 15 bases between them. The CDR3 consists of 16 residues. The TCR originated in a female donor with multiple sclerosis, enrolled in a pregnancy study. The specimen was peripheral blood, collected before pregnancy. The V and J genes are TRBV7-9 and TRBJ1-4, with D possibly being TRBD1 (6 bases). CDR3: CASSLEQWTADEKLFF. DNA of the CDR3: TGTGCCAGCAGCTTAGAGCAGTGGACAGCGGATGAAAAACTGTTTTTT.